Described below is a single TCR beta chain sequence and its context. Antigen unknown. Time point in this sample: cycle 4 day 1 (C4D1), after more than 5 weeks of nivolumab. All the patients suffered relapse after autologous stem cell transplantation, and brentuximab vedotin exposure differed. These data originate in a study of PD-1 blockade in classical Hodgkin lymphoma. The CDR3 has 15 amino acids. Per germline, CDR1 PRHDT and CDR2 FYEKMQ (reference sequence). With 5 bases clipped from V and 6 bases from J, the junction kept 7 bases outside the gene matches. Method: immunoSEQ multiplex PCR; TCRdb's copy keeps in-frame clones and lacks some. This sample has fewer than 10,000 clones, with roughly 80% found just once. Study-wide results and limits: With respect to the repertoire differences, their causes, possibly disease activity or prior therapy, remain undefined. Before treatment, TCR diversity in newly diagnosed patients was reportedly lower than in healthy donors.

The source was peripheral blood mononuclear cells (PBMCs), collected before the fourth cycle of nivolumab. This chain connects TRBV13 to TRBJ2-1; 10 positions agree with TRBD2. This TCR was recovered from a human donor with classical Hodgkin lymphoma. CDR3 sequence reads: CASSPGLAEPNEQFF. The CDR3 nucleotides are TGTGCCAGCAGCCCCGGACTAGCGGAGCCCAATGAGCAGTTCTTC.